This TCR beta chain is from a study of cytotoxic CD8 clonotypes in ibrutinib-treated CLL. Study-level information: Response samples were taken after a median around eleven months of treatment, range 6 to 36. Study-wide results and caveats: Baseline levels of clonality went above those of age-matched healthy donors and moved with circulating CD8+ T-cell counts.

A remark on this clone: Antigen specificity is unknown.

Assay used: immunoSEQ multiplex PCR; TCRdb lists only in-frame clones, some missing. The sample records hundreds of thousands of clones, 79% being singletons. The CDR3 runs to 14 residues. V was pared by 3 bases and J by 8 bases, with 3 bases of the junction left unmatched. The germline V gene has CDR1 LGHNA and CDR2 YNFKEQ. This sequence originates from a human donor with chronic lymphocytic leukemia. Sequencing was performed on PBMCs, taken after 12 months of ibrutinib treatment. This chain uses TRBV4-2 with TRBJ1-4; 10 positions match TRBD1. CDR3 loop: CASSQTGGGEKLFF. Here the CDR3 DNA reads TGTGCCAGCAGCCAGACAGGGGGCGGGGAAAAACTGTTTTTT.